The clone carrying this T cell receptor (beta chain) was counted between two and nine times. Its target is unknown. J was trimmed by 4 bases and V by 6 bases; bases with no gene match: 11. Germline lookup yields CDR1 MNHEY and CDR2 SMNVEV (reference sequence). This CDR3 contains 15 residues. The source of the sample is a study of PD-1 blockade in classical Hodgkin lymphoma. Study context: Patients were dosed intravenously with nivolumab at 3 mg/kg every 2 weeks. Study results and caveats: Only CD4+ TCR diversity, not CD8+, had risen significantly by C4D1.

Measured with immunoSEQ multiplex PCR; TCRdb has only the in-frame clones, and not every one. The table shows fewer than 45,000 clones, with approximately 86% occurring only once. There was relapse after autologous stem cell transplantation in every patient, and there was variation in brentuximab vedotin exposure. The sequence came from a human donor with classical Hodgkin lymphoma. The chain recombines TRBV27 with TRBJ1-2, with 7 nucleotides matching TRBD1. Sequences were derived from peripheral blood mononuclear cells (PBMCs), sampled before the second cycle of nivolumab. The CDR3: CASRLRAGGPYGYTF. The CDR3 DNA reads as TGTGCCAGCAGGCTCAGGGCAGGGGGACCCTATGGCTACACCTTC.